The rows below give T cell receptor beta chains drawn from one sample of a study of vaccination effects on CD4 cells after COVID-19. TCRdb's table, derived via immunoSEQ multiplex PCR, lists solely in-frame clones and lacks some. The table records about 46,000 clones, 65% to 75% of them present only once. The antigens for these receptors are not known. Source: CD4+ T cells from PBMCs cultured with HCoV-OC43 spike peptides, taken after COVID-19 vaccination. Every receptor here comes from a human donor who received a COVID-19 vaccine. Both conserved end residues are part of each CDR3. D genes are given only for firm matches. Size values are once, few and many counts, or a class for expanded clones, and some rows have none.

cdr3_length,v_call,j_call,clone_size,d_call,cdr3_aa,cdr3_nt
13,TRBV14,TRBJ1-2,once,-,CASSQDHSYGYTF,TGTGCCAGCAGCCAGGATCATAGCTATGGCTACACCTTC
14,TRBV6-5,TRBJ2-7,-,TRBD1,CASSRDRVGYEQYF,TGTGCCAGCAGTCGGGACAGGGTAGGCTACGAGCAGTACTTC
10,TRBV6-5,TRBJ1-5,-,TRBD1,CARQGGSQHF,TGTGCCAGACAGGGGGGGTCCCAGCATTTT
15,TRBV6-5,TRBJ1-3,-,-,CASSPVEASGNTIYF,TGTGCCAGCAGTCCGGTGGAGGCCTCTGGAAACACCATATATTTT
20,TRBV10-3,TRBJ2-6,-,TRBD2,CAISDRLAGGPITGANVLTF,TGTGCCATCAGTGATCGACTAGCGGGAGGGCCTATTACTGGGGCCAACGTCCTGACTTTC
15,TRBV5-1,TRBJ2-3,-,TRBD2,CASSLEASGSDTQYF,TGCGCCAGCAGCTTGGAGGCGAGCGGGAGTGATACGCAGTATTTT
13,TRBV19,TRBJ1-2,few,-,CASSIDNNYGYTF,TGTGCCAGTAGCATCGACAATAACTATGGCTACACCTTC
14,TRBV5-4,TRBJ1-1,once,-,CASSTGNLDTEAFF,TGTGCCAGCAGCACAGGGAACTTGGACACTGAAGCTTTCTTT
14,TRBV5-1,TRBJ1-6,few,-,CASSAKPGESPLHF,TGCGCCAGCAGCGCAAAACCAGGGGAGTCACCCCTCCACTTT
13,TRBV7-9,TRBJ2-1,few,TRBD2,CATKRGGENEQFF,TGTGCCACCAAGCGGGGGGGCGAGAATGAGCAGTTCTTC
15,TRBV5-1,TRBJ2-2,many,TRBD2,CASSWGGANTGELFF,TGCGCCAGCAGCTGGGGGGGAGCGAACACCGGGGAGCTGTTTTTT
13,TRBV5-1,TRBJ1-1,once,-,CASSPPMNTEAFF,TGCGCCAGCAGCCCTCCGATGAACACTGAAGCTTTCTTT
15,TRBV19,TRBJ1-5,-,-,CASRSGTREDQPQHF,TGTGCCAGTAGATCCGGGACAAGGGAAGATCAGCCCCAGCATTTT
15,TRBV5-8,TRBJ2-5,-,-,CASSLGQILGETQYF,TGTGCCAGCAGCTTAGGACAGATTTTGGGAGAGACCCAGTACTTC
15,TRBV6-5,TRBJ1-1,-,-,CASSYSFQGNTEAFF,TGTGCCAGCAGTTACTCGTTTCAGGGGAACACTGAAGCTTTCTTT
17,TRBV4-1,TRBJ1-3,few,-,CASSQGAQGNSGNTIYF,TGCGCCAGCAGCCAAGGCGCACAGGGAAACTCTGGAAACACCATATATTTT
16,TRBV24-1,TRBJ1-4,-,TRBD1,CATSDFIWDRGEKLFF,TGTGCCACCAGTGATTTTATATGGGACAGAGGTGAAAAACTGTTTTTT
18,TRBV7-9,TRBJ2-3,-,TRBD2,CASSLEEGLAVLTDTQYF,TGTGCCAGCAGCTTAGAGGAGGGACTAGCGGTCCTCACAGATACGCAGTATTTT
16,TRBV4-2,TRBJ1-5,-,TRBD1,CASSQDDRGPNQPQHF,TGTGCCAGCAGCCAGGACGACAGGGGGCCCAATCAGCCCCAGCATTTT
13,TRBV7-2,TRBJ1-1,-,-,CASSPRGFRIAFF,TGTGCCAGCAGCCCGAGGGGATTCAGGATAGCTTTCTTT
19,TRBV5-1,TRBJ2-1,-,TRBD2,CASSLGTSVLFVHYNEQFF,TGCGCCAGCAGCTTAGGGACTAGCGTCCTATTCGTACACTACAATGAGCAGTTCTTC
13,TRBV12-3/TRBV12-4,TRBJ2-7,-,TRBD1,CASSLQGQSEQYF,TGTGCCAGCAGTTTACAGGGACAGTCCGAGCAGTACTTC
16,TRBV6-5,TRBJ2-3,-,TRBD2,CASSYISGIHTDTQYF,TGTGCCAGCAGTTACATTAGCGGGATACACACAGATACGCAGTATTTT
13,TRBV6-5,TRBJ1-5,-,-,CASSYGREQPQHF,TGTGCCAGCAGTTACGGCAGGGAGCAGCCCCAGCATTTT
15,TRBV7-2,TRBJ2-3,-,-,CASSLWDIDTDTQYF,TGTGCCAGCAGCTTATGGGACATTGACACAGATACGCAGTATTTT
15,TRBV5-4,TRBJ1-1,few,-,CASSLPTEMNTEAFF,TGTGCCAGCAGCCTCCCGACAGAGATGAACACTGAAGCTTTCTTT
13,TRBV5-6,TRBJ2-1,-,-,CASSLRTYNEQFF,TGTGCCAGCAGCTTGCGGACTTACAATGAGCAGTTCTTC
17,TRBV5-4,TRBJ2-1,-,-,CASSLGSKLSSYNEQFF,TGTGCCAGCAGCTTGGGTAGCAAACTAAGCTCCTACAATGAGCAGTTCTTC
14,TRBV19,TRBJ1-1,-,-,CASTPVGLNTEAFF,TGTGCCAGTACCCCAGTAGGCCTGAACACTGAAGCTTTCTTT
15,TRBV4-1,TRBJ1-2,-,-,CASSLGGGSNYGYTF,TGCGCCAGCAGCCTTGGAGGGGGATCAAACTATGGCTACACCTTC
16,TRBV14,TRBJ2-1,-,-,CASSQELRGIWNEQFF,TGTGCCAGCAGCCAAGAGCTCAGGGGTATTTGGAATGAGCAGTTCTTC
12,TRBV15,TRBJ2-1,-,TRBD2,CATSREGGEQFF,TGTGCCACCAGCAGAGAGGGAGGGGAGCAGTTCTTC
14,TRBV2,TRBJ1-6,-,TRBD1,CASIQGAYNSPLHF,TGTGCCAGCATACAGGGGGCGTATAATTCACCCCTCCACTTT
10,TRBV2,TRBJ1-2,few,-,CAFSSLGYTF,TGTGCCTTTTCATCCTTAGGCTACACCTTC
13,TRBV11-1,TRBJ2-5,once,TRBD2,CASSSPGLAPKYF,TGTGCCAGCAGCTCGCCGGGACTAGCCCCCAAGTACTTC
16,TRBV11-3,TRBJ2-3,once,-,CASSLEASGSTDTQYF,TGTGCCAGCAGCTTAGAGGCATCAGGGAGCACAGATACGCAGTATTTT
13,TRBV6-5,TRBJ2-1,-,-,CASRSGAYNEQFF,TGTGCCAGCAGGTCGGGGGCCTACAATGAGCAGTTCTTC
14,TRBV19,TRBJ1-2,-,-,CATFRGEVNYGYTF,TGTGCCACCTTCCGAGGGGAGGTGAACTATGGCTACACCTTC
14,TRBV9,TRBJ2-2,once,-,CASSVGQSTGELFF,TGTGCCAGCAGCGTAGGGCAGAGCACCGGGGAGCTGTTTTTT
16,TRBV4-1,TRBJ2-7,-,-,CASSQQDTTYSYEQYF,TGCGCCAGCAGCCAGCAGGACACGACGTACTCCTACGAGCAGTACTTC
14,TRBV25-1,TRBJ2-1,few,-,CASSKIMGQDEQFF,TGTGCCAGCAGTAAAATCATGGGGCAGGATGAGCAGTTCTTC
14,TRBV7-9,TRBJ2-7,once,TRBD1,CASSSPLDRVEQYF,TGTGCCAGCAGCTCACCCCTGGACAGGGTCGAGCAGTACTTC
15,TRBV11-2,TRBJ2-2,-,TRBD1,CASSWTGSDTGELFF,TGTGCCAGCAGCTGGACAGGGTCGGACACCGGGGAGCTGTTTTTT
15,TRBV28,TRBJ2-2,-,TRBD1,CASSWQGARTGELFF,TGTGCCAGCAGTTGGCAGGGGGCGCGCACCGGGGAGCTGTTTTTT
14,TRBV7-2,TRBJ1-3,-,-,CASSLEAAGNTIYF,TGTGCCAGCAGCTTAGAGGCTGCTGGAAACACCATATATTTT
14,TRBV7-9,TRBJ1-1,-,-,CASSFGGARTEAFF,TGTGCCAGCAGCTTTGGGGGCGCGAGGACTGAAGCTTTCTTT